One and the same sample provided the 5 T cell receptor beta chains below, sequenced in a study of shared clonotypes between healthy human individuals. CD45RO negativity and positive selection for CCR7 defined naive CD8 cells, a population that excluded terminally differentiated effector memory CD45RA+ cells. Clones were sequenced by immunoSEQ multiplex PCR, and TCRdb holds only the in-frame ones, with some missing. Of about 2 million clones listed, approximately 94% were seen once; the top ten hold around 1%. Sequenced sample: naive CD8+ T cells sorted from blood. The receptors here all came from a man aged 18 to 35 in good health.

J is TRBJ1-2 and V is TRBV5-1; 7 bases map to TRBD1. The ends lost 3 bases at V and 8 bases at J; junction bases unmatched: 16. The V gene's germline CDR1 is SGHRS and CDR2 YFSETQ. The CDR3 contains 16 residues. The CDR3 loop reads CASSWEESKGATGYTF. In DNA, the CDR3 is TGCGCCAGCAGCTGGGAGGAGAGTAAGGGGGCGACGGGCTACACCTTC. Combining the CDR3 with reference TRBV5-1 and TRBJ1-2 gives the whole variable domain KAGVTQTPRYLIKTRGQQVTLSCSPISGHRSVSWYQQTPGQGLQFLFEYFSETQRNKGNFPGRFSGRQFSNSRSEMNVSTLELGDSALYLCASSWEESKGATGYTFGSGTRLTVV.

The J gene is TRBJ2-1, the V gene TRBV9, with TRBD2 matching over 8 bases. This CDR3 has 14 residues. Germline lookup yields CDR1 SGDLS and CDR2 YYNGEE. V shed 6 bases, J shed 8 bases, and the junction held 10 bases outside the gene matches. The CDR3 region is CASTPGGAGYEQFF. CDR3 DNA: TGTGCCAGCACCCCCGGGGGGGCAGGGTATGAGCAGTTCTTC.

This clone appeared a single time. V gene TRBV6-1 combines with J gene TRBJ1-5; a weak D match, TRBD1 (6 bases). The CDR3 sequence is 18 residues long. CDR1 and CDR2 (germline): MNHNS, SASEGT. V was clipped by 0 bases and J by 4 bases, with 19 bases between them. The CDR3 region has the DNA TGTGCCAGCAGTGAAGCGATGCAGGGGTGGGTTCTAAATCAGCCCCAGCATTTT. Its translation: CASSEAMQGWVLNQPQHF.

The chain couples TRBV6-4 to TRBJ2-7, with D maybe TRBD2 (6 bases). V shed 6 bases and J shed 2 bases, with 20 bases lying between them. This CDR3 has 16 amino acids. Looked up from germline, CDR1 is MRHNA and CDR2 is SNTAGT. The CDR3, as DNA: TGTGCCAGCAGCCCTAACGCGGGGTTACAGGCCTACGAGCAGTACTTC. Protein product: CASSPNAGLQAYEQYF.

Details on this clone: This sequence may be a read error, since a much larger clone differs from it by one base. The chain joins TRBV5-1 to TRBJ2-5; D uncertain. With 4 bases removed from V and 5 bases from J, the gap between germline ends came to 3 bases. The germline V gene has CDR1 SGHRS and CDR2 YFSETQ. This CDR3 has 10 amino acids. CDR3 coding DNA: TGCGCCAGCAGCGGGGAGACCCAGTACTTC. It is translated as CASSGETQYF.